This T cell receptor (beta chain) was sequenced for a study of blood T cells in healthy people across ages (dated by TCRdb to the mid-2010s). Study-wide context: In model experiments, template switching captured roughly one uniquely barcoded TCR beta cDNA molecule for every two T cells. Using deep sequencing normalized with unique cDNA molecular identifiers, the study measured how TCR beta repertoire diversity changes with age. Four age groups were formed from the donors: young (average around 15 years), middle-aged (around 41), aged (about 62) and long-lived (around 80). To avoid experimental bias, donors of different ages were spread randomly across the sequencing lanes. Using the same blood draw, the study looked at two additional independent replicas of 1 million unique cDNA reads for two donors, one aged 18 to 30 and the other aged 80 or older. On the study overall, not on this receptor specifically: The long-lived group showed more naive CD4+ T cells, fewer expanded clones and increased TCR diversity than the aged group, suggesting age selection. Estimates of total diversity from one million sequenced T cells were regarded as lower bounds and underestimates. Because the CMV infection status of the donors was unknown, age-related changes in expanded clonotypes may potentially have been confounded. The percentage of naive T cells measured by flow cytometry correlated strongly with observed TCR beta diversity. As age increased, observed TCR beta diversity per million T cells dropped in a roughly linear way, and a significant reduction was already evident by age about 40. Conclusive comparison of naive and antigen-experienced compartments was prevented by the profiling of bulk unsorted PBMCs.

This clonotype has just a few counts. Its antigen remains unidentified. No base quality values were provided; no much bigger clone lies one nucleotide off. Systemically healthy Caucasian individuals from Russia, about 38 in total and aged roughly 6 to 100 years, were included as donors. Around 9.7 milliliters of peripheral blood were collected from each donor into EDTA-treated Vacutainer tubes. Ficoll-Paque density-gradient centrifugation was used to isolate PBMCs, with at least 7 million per sample. Trizol reagent was used to extract total RNA from PBMCs, with at least 6 micrograms per sample. For every donor, flow cytometry on a PBMC aliquot measured the percentage of naive CD45RAhigh/CD27high T cells. Library preparation used 5' RACE. Sequencing was carried out with an Illumina HiSeq 2500. The second PCR ran for about 7 to 11 cycles and used a J-beta primer mix along with a sample-barcoded 5' primer. A template-switch 5' adaptor carrying 12 random nucleotides introduced a unique molecular identifier onto each TCR beta cDNA molecule. Each sample yielded at least 2.5 million CDR3-containing paired-end reads. The Mint cDNA synthesis kit, primed by a TRBC-specific oligonucleotide, was used to synthesize first-strand cDNA from all RNA. Following uracil-DNA glycosylase treatment, a first 18-cycle PCR with universal primers M1SS and BC2_uni_R was performed on all cDNA. The authors' pipeline ran thus. For normalization, 1 million high-quality reads, each with a distinct molecular identifier, were randomly selected from each sample. Instead of being binned into consensus sequences, reads with shared molecular identifiers were discarded. MiTCR, with a Q25 quality threshold and the strictest error-elimination algorithm, was used for CDR3 identification, clonotype clustering and error correction. Lower-bound total TCR beta diversity was estimated with a nonparametric unseen species model using Euler transformation. TCRdb handled the public reads itself, with Q25 trimming in fastp and clone calling in MiXCR, and kept productive beta chains. CDR3 protein sequences are deduplicated, and each keeps its most common genes and DNA. The V and J calls, along with clone size, are taken from TCRdb and not from the paper's own processing. The sample has some 1.5 million distinct CDR3 sequences on record, 40% to 45% of them singletons. Together, the top ten hold around 4% of the sample.

The clonotype comes from a woman younger than 30 in good health. Sequenced input: blood.

CDR3 protein: CATSRGTSGAYEQYF. The DNA sequence is TGTGCCACCAGCAGGGGGACTAGCGGAGCCTACGAGCAGTACTTC. The sequence is built from TRBV15 and TRBJ2-7; TRBD2 agrees with 11 junctional bases. As encoded in the germline V gene (reference sequence), CDR1 is LNHNV while CDR2 is YYDKDF. From the cysteine through the phenylalanine, the CDR3 covers 15 amino acids. The sequence is cut down to CDR3 DNA, 45 bases in frame from base 1. V loses 3 bases at its end and J loses 2 bases; junction bases beyond the gene matches: 3.